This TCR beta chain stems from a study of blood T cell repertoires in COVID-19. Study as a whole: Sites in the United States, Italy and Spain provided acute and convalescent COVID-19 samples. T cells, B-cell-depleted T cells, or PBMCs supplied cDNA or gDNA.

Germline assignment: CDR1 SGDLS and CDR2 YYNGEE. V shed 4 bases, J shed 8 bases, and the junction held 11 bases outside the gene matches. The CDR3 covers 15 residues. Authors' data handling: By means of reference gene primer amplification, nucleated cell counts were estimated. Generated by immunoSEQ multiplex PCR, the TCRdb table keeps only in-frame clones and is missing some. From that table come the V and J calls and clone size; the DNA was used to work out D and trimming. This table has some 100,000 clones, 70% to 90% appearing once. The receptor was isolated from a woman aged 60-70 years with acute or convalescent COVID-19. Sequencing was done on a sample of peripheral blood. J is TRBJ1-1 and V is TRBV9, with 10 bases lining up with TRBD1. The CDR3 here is CASSSSTGGFSEAFF. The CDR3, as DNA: TGTGCCAGCAGCTCTTCGACAGGGGGCTTTTCCGAAGCTTTCTTT. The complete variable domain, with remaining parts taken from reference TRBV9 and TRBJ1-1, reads DSGVTQTPKHLITATGQRVTLRCSPRSGDLSVYWYQQSLDQGLQFLIQYYNGEERAKGNILERFSAQQFPDLHSELNLSSLELGDSALYFCASSSSTGGFSEAFFGQGTRLTVV.